This entry lists 3 T cell receptor beta chains sequenced from one sample in a study of OX40 agonist ivuxolimab in advanced cancers. Only in-frame clones appear in the TCRdb table, and some are missing; sequencing was by immunoSEQ multiplex PCR. The profile covers about 120,000 clones, with roughly nine tenths appearing a single time and approximately 0.55% taken by the ten largest. The material sequenced was CD4+ or CD8+ T cells sorted from blood, taken in a trial of the OX40 agonist ivuxolimab. These TCRs come from an adult with an advanced solid tumor such as melanoma, head and neck, liver or kidney cancer.

As to this clone: This sample also contains other DNA sequences that code for the same CDR3. The genes are TRBV28 and TRBJ1-4, with D tentatively TRBD1 (6 bases). The CDR3 has 14 residues. Germline loops: CDR1 MDHEN, CDR2 SYDVKM. Trimming removed 2 bases at V and 5 bases at J, with 9 bases between. CDR3 sequence reads: CASSLVQGNEKLFF. CDR3 in DNA: TGTGCCAGCAGTTTAGTCCAGGGGAATGAAAAACTGTTTTTT.

The chain joins TRBV6-5 to TRBJ2-4, with 11 bases lining up with TRBD2. The CDR3 has 15 residues. V gave up 0 bases and J gave up 7 bases; unmatched junction bases: 2. Germline assignment: CDR1 MNHEY and CDR2 SVGAGI. The CDR3: CASSYSTSGGNIQYF. The CDR3 nucleotides are TGTGCCAGCAGTTACTCTACTAGCGGGGGTAACATTCAGTACTTC.

The chain joins TRBV5-4 to TRBJ2-7; D remains unclear. In germline, CDR1 is SGHNT, CDR2 YYREEE (reference sequence). The CDR3 covers 14 residues. The V and J ends lost 4 bases and 6 bases respectively, with 17 bases between them. CDR3 loop: CASSPDIGWGEQYF. For the CDR3, the DNA is TGTGCCAGCAGCCCCGACATCGGGTGGGGCGAGCAGTACTTC.